A single sample gave rise to the 31 T cell receptor beta chains below, sequenced in a study of CD8+ T cells in alopecia areata. It was cDNA, reverse transcribed from extracted RNA, that served as the sequencing template. TCRdb keeps only in-frame clones here, not all; method: immunoSEQ multiplex PCR. The sample lists just over 150,000 clones; more than 45% were seen once. The sequencing here drew on CD8+ T cells sorted from blood, taken at week 0. All receptors derive from a human donor with alopecia areata.

CDR3 coding DNA: TGCAGCGTGGAGGGTGGACAGGGGAAACACAATGAGCAGTTCTTC. Protein sequence: CSVEGGQGKHNEQFF. The V gene is TRBV29-1, the J gene TRBJ2-1, with 9 nucleotides matching TRBD1. The ends lost 6 bases at V and 5 bases at J; junction bases unmatched: 11. In germline, CDR1 is SQVTM, CDR2 ANQGSEA. CDR3 size: 15 residues.

J is TRBJ1-1 and V is TRBV4-3; D ambiguous. The germline V gene has CDR1 LGHNA and CDR2 YSLEER. CDR3 length: 17 amino acids. Between the trimmed V and J ends, which lost 0 bases and 1 base, there was a span of 15 bases. CDR3 loop: CASSQEYSPSKNTEAFF. CDR3 DNA: TGCGCCAGCAGCCAAGAGTACTCTCCCTCGAAGAACACTGAAGCTTTCTTT.

In regard to this clone: Other DNA sequences in the sample encode the same CDR3. The chain combines TRBV4-3 with TRBJ2-7, with D perhaps matching TRBD2 (6 bases). The CDR3 totals 13 residues. The germline V gene has CDR1 LGHNA and CDR2 YSLEER. V was trimmed by 3 bases and J by 5 bases, leaving 11 bases between them. The CDR3 DNA sequence: TGCGCCAGCAGCCAGTCGCTAGCGAACGAGCAGTACTTC. Protein sequence: CASSQSLANEQYF.

The chain couples TRBV5-6 to TRBJ2-5, with D unclear. Germline values: CDR1 SGHDT, CDR2 YYEEEE. V was trimmed by 0 bases and J by 5 bases, leaving 8 bases between them. The length of the CDR3 is 13 residues. CDR3 bases: TGTGCCAGCAGCTTGGCGGATGGGGAGACCCAGTACTTC. As protein: CASSLADGETQYF.

In the case of this clone: Other DNA sequences in the same sample also yield this CDR3. V is TRBV29-1 and J is TRBJ2-7, with D maybe TRBD2 (6 bases). Trimming pared 4 bases from V and 3 bases from J, leaving 13 bases between. CDR3 size: 13 residues. Germline V lookup: CDR1 SQVTM, CDR2 ANQGSEA. The CDR3: CSVVRDSSYEQYF. DNA for the CDR3: TGCAGCGTTGTTCGGGACTCAAGCTACGAGCAGTACTTC.

V and J are TRBV7-9 and TRBJ2-5; no reliable D call. Trimming removed 2 bases at V and 5 bases at J, with 6 bases between. The germline CDR1 and CDR2 sequences are SEHNR and FQNEAQ (reference sequence). CDR3 length: 12 amino acids. CDR3 protein: CASSLRKETQYF. CDR3 bases: TGTGCCAGCAGCTTAAGGAAGGAGACCCAGTACTTC.

The CDR3 DNA follows: TGCGCCAGCAGCCAAGGACTAGCGGGCGACACGCAGTATTTT. Encoded protein: CASSQGLAGDTQYF. V and J are TRBV4-3 and TRBJ2-3; 10 bases line up with TRBD2. The germline CDR1 and CDR2 sequences are LGHNA and YSLEER. The CDR3 contains 14 residues. V shed 1 base, J shed 9 bases, and the junction held 4 bases outside the gene matches.

The chain joins TRBV29-1 to TRBJ1-2; possibly TRBD1 for D (5 bases). Germline CDR1 is SQVTM and CDR2 is ANQGSEA. The CDR3 sequence is 13 residues long. The V end lost 8 bases, the J end lost 7 bases, and 20 bases lay between the germline ends. The chain's CDR3 is CSCAELSGAGYTF. The DNA of the CDR3 is TGCAGCTGTGCAGAGCTTAGCGGGGCTGGCTACACCTTC.

V is TRBV27 and J is TRBJ2-7; TRBD2 matches at 7 bases. This CDR3 region has 14 residues. CDR1 MNHEY and CDR2 SMNVEV come from the germline V gene (reference sequence). Unmatched junction bases numbered 6, after V lost 3 bases and J lost 4 bases. The CDR3 nucleotides read TGTGCCAGCAGTTTTGGACTAGGTGGATACGAGCAGTACTTC. This gives the protein CASSFGLGGYEQYF.

The chain has TRBV27 and TRBJ1-1; D ambiguous. Trimming removed 4 bases at V and 2 bases at J, with 8 bases between. CDR3 length: 13 residues. Germline V lookup: CDR1 MNHEY, CDR2 SMNVEV (reference sequence). The CDR3 DNA follows: TGTGCCAGCAGTTCCGGACGTAACACTGAAGCTTTCTTT. This gives the protein CASSSGRNTEAFF.

The V and J genes are TRBV25-1 and TRBJ2-5, with D unclear. The CDR3 totals 14 residues. Trimming stripped 2 bases from V and 1 base from J, with 8 bases between. Germline loops: CDR1 MGHDK, CDR2 SYGVNS. The CDR3 nucleotides read TGTGCCAGCAGTGAAGGTGTGGGCCAAGAGACCCAGTACTTC. Encoded protein: CASSEGVGQETQYF.

The rearrangement uses TRBV12-5 and TRBJ2-5; D is uncertain. Trimming took 2 bases from V and 1 from J, leaving 11 bases between them. Germline V gene lookup returns CDR1 LGHNT and CDR2 FRNRAP. The CDR3 contains 15 residues. In DNA form, the CDR3 reads TGTGCTAGTGGTTTGAGGTCCACCATCCAAGAGACCCAGTACTTC. This sequence encodes CASGLRSTIQETQYF.

This clone was seen more than once but under ten times. This chain connects TRBV7-2 to TRBJ2-2; D not resolved. There are 15 residues in the CDR3. V lost 6 bases to trimming and J lost 1 base, with 12 bases between them. Germline CDR1 is SGHTA and CDR2 is FQGNSA. This CDR3 reads CASRPDLQNTGELFF. CDR3 sequence (DNA): TGTGCCAGCAGGCCGGACCTACAGAACACCGGGGAGCTGTTTTTT.

The J gene is TRBJ2-7, the V gene TRBV29-1; 8 positions match TRBD1. This CDR3 contains 14 residues. With V trimmed by 7 bases and J by 2 bases, 10 bases remained unmatched. Germline V gene data show CDR1 as SQVTM and CDR2 as ANQGSEA. The CDR3 DNA follows: TGCAGCGCCTCGACAGGGGCCCTTACCTACGAGCAGTACTTC. Its translation is CSASTGALTYEQYF.

The chain uses TRBV19 and TRBJ1-1; D is unresolved. The CDR3 sequence is 12 residues long. The germline V gene has CDR1 LNHDA and CDR2 SQIVND (reference sequence). V was pared by 7 bases and J by 9 bases, with 15 bases between. CDR3 amino acids: CASTRLGSKAFF. The DNA for the CDR3 is TGTGCCAGTACTCGGCTAGGGTCAAAAGCTTTCTTT. Full variable domain (missing parts from reference TRBV19 and TRBJ1-1): DGGITQSPKYLFRKEGQNVTLSCEQNLNHDAMYWYRQDPGQGLRLIYYSQIVNDFQKGDIAEGYSVSREKKESFPLTVTSAQKNPTAFYLCASTRLGSKAFFGQGTRLTVV.

V usage is TRBV4-1 and J usage is TRBJ2-7; 8 bases fit TRBD1. CDR3 size: 14 residues. Looked up from germline, CDR1 is MGHRA and CDR2 is YSYEKL. V trimming: 3 bases; J trimming: 2 bases; junction bases outside the gene matches: 3. Here the CDR3 reads CASSHPGQAYEQYF. The CDR3 coding sequence is TGCGCCAGCAGCCACCCGGGACAGGCCTACGAGCAGTACTTC.

Worth noting for this clone: This clone may be a read error of a much larger clone one base away. V usage is TRBV5-6 and J usage is TRBJ2-2; D unresolved. The V gene lost 4 bases and the J gene lost 4 bases, with 2 bases spanning the gap. The CDR3 has 11 residues. Germline CDR1 is SGHDT and CDR2 is YYEEEE. The CDR3 DNA reads as TGTGCCAGCAGCACCACCGGGGAGCTGTTTTTT. This codes for CASSTTGELFF.

This clone was recorded only once. The CDR3 DNA reads TGTGCCAGCAGCGGGACAGGGCGGACTGAGACCCAGTACTTC. It codes for CASSGTGRTETQYF. The rearrangement links TRBV9 to TRBJ2-5; 8 bases match TRBD1. With V trimmed by 3 bases and J by 5 bases, 6 bases remained unmatched. CDR1 SGDLS and CDR2 YYNGEE come from the germline V gene. This CDR3 contains 14 residues.

This clone was seen a handful of times. The rearrangement links TRBV27 to TRBJ2-7; 10 positions match TRBD1. Trimming took 7 bases from V and 5 from J; bases not matched to a gene: 5. This CDR3 is 13 amino acids long. CDR1 and CDR2 from the germline V gene are MNHEY and SMNVEV (reference sequence). The CDR3 nucleotides read TGTGCCAGCATAGACAGGGGGCTCGACGAGCAGTACTTC. This gives the protein CASIDRGLDEQYF.

The CDR3 nucleotides read TGTGCCAGCAGTGGAGGGACGAGGGCCGAGACCCAGTACTTC. Translating it yields CASSGGTRAETQYF. This rearrangement joins TRBV2 to TRBJ2-5, with D tentatively TRBD1 or TRBD2 (5 bases each). V gave up 4 bases and J gave up 5 bases, with 14 bases separating them. Looked up from germline, CDR1 is SNHLY and CDR2 is FYNNEI. The CDR3 spans 14 residues.

The V call is TRBV4-3, the J call TRBJ1-1; D not resolved. Germline CDR1 LGHNA, CDR2 YSLEER. With 1 base removed from V and 5 bases from J, the gap between germline ends came to 8 bases. This CDR3 has 13 amino acids. The DNA of the CDR3 is TGCGCCAGCAGCCAAGCCCGGCAGACTGAAGCTTTCTTT. This encodes CASSQARQTEAFF.

This clone was recorded only once. The chain is built from TRBV5-1 and TRBJ2-7, with TRBD1 matching 9 bases. The CDR3 contains 14 residues. The trim removed 0 bases at V and 2 bases at J, leaving 0 bases unmatched. The germline gives CDR1 SGHRS, CDR2 YFSETQ. CDR3 DNA: TGCGCCAGCAGCTTGGGGACAGGGGCCTACGAGCAGTACTTC. This gives the protein CASSLGTGAYEQYF.

This clone occurred many times. The chain employs TRBV5-6 and TRBJ2-1, with D maybe TRBD2 (7 bases). The germline V gene encodes CDR1 SGHDT and CDR2 YYEEEE. Deletions cut 7 bases from V and 6 bases from J, with 14 bases between. The CDR3 is 13 amino acids. CDR3 residues: CASELAGANEQFF. The CDR3, as DNA: TGTGCCAGCGAACTTGCGGGGGCCAATGAGCAGTTCTTC.

V is TRBV29-1 and J is TRBJ1-4; D gene ambiguous. Germline lookup yields CDR1 SQVTM and CDR2 ANQGSEA. The CDR3 contains 13 residues. Between the trimmed V and J ends, which lost 4 bases and 6 bases, there was a span of 12 bases. CDR3 in DNA: TGCAGCGTTGTCTTGGCCGCGGATGAAAAACTGTTTTTT. Protein product: CSVVLAADEKLFF.

This chain links TRBV9 with TRBJ1-2; D ambiguous. V was clipped by 0 bases and J by 8 bases, with 17 bases between them. This CDR3 comprises 15 residues. Per the germline V gene, CDR1 is SGDLS and CDR2 is YYNGEE. The DNA of the CDR3 is TGTGCCAGCAGCGTAGTCTCCCAAGGGATTGGAGGCTACACCTTC. Translating gives CASSVVSQGIGGYTF. Combining the CDR3 with reference TRBV9 and TRBJ1-2 gives the whole variable domain DSGVTQTPKHLITATGQRVTLRCSPRSGDLSVYWYQQSLDQGLQFLIQYYNGEERAKGNILERFSAQQFPDLHSELNLSSLELGDSALYFCASSVVSQGIGGYTFGSGTRLTVV.

J is TRBJ2-7 and V is TRBV15; no reliable D call. The CDR3 runs 12 residues. The V gene lost 0 bases and the J gene lost 6 bases, with 6 bases spanning the gap. The V gene's germline CDR1 is LNHNV and CDR2 YYDKDF (reference sequence). CDR3 in DNA: TGTGCCACCAGCAGAGAAAGCGCCGAGCAGTACTTC. This codes for CATSRESAEQYF.

V is TRBV7-2 and J is TRBJ2-2; D gene unclear. V dropped 4 bases and J dropped 6 bases, with 3 bases sitting between them. The CDR3 covers 11 residues. Germline V gene lookup returns CDR1 SGHTA and CDR2 FQGNSA. In nucleotides, the CDR3 is TGTGCCAGCAGCTCGCCCGGGGAGCTGTTTTTT. Protein product: CASSSPGELFF.

The gene calls are TRBV29-1 and TRBJ2-1; tentative D call: TRBD1 (5 bases). The CDR3 contains 10 residues. V lost 6 bases to trimming and J lost 7 bases, with 7 bases between them. In germline, CDR1 is SQVTM, CDR2 ANQGSEA. CDR3 sequence: CSVGVNEQFF. Written as DNA, the CDR3 is TGCAGCGTAGGGGTTAATGAGCAGTTCTTC.

The chain combines TRBV9 with TRBJ2-5; D possibly corresponds to TRBD2 (6 bases). The V end lost 0 bases, the J end lost 3 bases, and 9 bases lay between the germline ends. Germline V gives CDR1 SGDLS, CDR2 YYNGEE. CDR3 size: 14 residues. The CDR3, as DNA: TGTGCCAGCAGCGTAGAACCGGGGGAAGAGACCCAGTACTTC. Its translation: CASSVEPGEETQYF.

This clone came up a few times. This chain connects TRBV2 to TRBJ2-1; possible D gene TRBD1, 6 bases. Looked up from germline, CDR1 is SNHLY and CDR2 is FYNNEI. CDR3 length: 11 residues. The V and J ends lost 7 bases and 5 bases respectively, with 6 bases between them. The CDR3: CASNRDNEQFF. CDR3 nucleotides: TGTGCCAGCAACAGGGACAATGAGCAGTTCTTC.

Ten or more counts support this clone. The J gene is TRBJ2-1, the V gene TRBV13; D not certain. V lost 7 bases to trimming and J lost 1 base, with 8 bases between them. Germline CDR1 and CDR2: PRHDT and FYEKMQ (reference sequence). This CDR3 is 13 amino acids long. CDR3 protein: CASTQRSYNEQFF. In nucleotides, the CDR3 is TGTGCCAGCACCCAGAGGTCCTACAATGAGCAGTTCTTC.